A single sample gave rise to the 9 T cell receptor beta chains below, sequenced in a study of shared clonotypes between healthy human individuals. This table comes from immunoSEQ multiplex PCR, and its TCRdb copy is limited to in-frame clones, with some not included. Among more than 2 million clones listed, under 97% were seen once. Material: naive CD4+ T cells sorted from blood. The subset denotes: CD45RA+ positively selected. These TCRs come from a young man in good health.

The chain joins TRBV30 to TRBJ2-7; D possibly corresponds to TRBD2 (6 bases). There are 13 residues in the CDR3. Trimming took 5 bases from V and 0 from J, leaving 11 bases between them. The germline gives CDR1 GTSNPN, CDR2 SVGIG (reference sequence). CDR3 nucleotide sequence: TGTGCCTGGGACCGGGACTCCTCCTACGAGCAGTACTTC. It codes for CAWDRDSSYEQYF. Filled out from reference TRBV30 and TRBJ2-7, the complete variable domain reads SQTIHQWPATLVQPVGSPLSLECTVEGTSNPNLYWYRQAAGRGLQLLFYSVGIGQISSEVPQNLSASRPQDRQFILSSKKLLLSDSGFYLCAWDRDSSYEQYFGPGTRLTVT.

The chain employs TRBV5-6 and TRBJ1-2, with TRBD1 matching 10 bases. This CDR3 region has 16 residues. The junction had 5 bases not matched to a gene; V was cut back by 1 base and J by 2 bases. Germline CDR1 SGHDT, CDR2 YYEEEE. This CDR3 is CASSLKGQGGNYGYTF. The DNA for the CDR3 is TGTGCCAGCAGCTTGAAAGGACAGGGGGGAAACTATGGCTACACCTTC.

The chain is built from TRBV27 and TRBJ1-6; D remains unclear. The CDR3 runs to 15 residues. Germline CDR1 and CDR2: MNHEY and SMNVEV (reference sequence). V dropped 6 bases and J dropped 7 bases, with 16 bases sitting between them. The CDR3 loop is CASSSMQWANSPLHF. The CDR3 DNA follows: TGTGCCAGCAGCTCTATGCAGTGGGCGAATTCACCCCTCCACTTT.

The V call is TRBV30, the J call TRBJ2-3, with no clear D. V lost 2 bases, J lost 2 bases, and 14 bases lay in between. The CDR3 has 15 amino acids. CDR1 GTSNPN and CDR2 SVGIG come from the germline V gene (reference sequence). The CDR3 coding sequence is TGTGCCTGGAGTCGGAAGGGATCCTTCACAGATACGCAGTATTTT. Translated: CAWSRKGSFTDTQYF. The whole variable domain, filled in from reference TRBV30 and TRBJ2-3, reads SQTIHQWPATLVQPVGSPLSLECTVEGTSNPNLYWYRQAAGRGLQLLFYSVGIGQISSEVPQNLSASRPQDRQFILSSKKLLLSDSGFYLCAWSRKGSFTDTQYFGPGTRLTVL.

The chain couples TRBV18 to TRBJ2-7, with 8 bases aligning to TRBD1. Germline V gene sequence: CDR1 KGHSH, CDR2 LQKENI. The CDR3 runs 14 residues. V was pared by 4 bases and J by 3 bases, with 5 bases of the junction left unmatched. For the CDR3, the DNA is TGTGCCAGCTCACTACCGGGACAGGTCTACGAGCAGTACTTC. As protein: CASSLPGQVYEQYF.

This chain joins TRBV7-9 and TRBJ2-5; D gene ambiguous. Trimming left V 5 bases short and J 1 base short, with 14 bases between. CDR3 length equals 15 residues. The V gene's germline CDR1 is SEHNR and CDR2 FQNEAQ (reference sequence). The CDR3 here is CASSLGGGFQETQYF. Here the CDR3 DNA reads TGTGCCAGCAGCCTAGGCGGCGGTTTCCAAGAGACCCAGTACTTC.

V usage is TRBV5-1 and J usage is TRBJ1-4; 8 bases align to TRBD1. The trim removed 4 bases at V and 8 bases at J, leaving 4 bases unmatched. The V gene's germline CDR1 is SGHRS and CDR2 YFSETQ. This CDR3 contains 13 residues. CDR3 residues: CASSIGQGEKLFF. CDR3 coding DNA: TGCGCCAGCAGCATAGGACAGGGCGAAAAACTGTTTTTT.

The chain uses TRBV6-1 and TRBJ2-2; weak D call: TRBD2 (6 bases). The V gene's germline CDR1 is MNHNS and CDR2 SASEGT. This CDR3 region has 13 residues. V was clipped by 5 bases and J by 5 bases, with 9 bases between them. DNA of the CDR3: TGTGCCAGCAGTATGGGGGGAACCGGGGAGCTGTTTTTT. Translating gives CASSMGGTGELFF.

This chain uses TRBV7-9 with TRBJ2-3, with 8 bases matching TRBD1. Germline V gives CDR1 SEHNR, CDR2 FQNEAQ (reference sequence). V lost 2 bases, J lost 2 bases, and 6 bases stayed unmatched. This CDR3 is built from 16 residues. The CDR3 DNA sequence: TGTGCCAGCAGCTTACAAACAGGGGGATTCACAGATACGCAGTATTTT. This codes for CASSLQTGGFTDTQYF.